This paragraph covers one T cell receptor beta chain sequence. This CDR3 region has 14 residues. Looked up from germline, CDR1 is SGHNT and CDR2 is YYREEE (reference sequence). Trimming pared 1 base from V and 3 bases from J, leaving 10 bases between. This sample was taken from a study of CD8 T cells in Susac syndrome. RNA in amounts of roughly 0.5 to 1 ug was reverse transcribed with random hexamers. TCR beta CDR3 was amplified by immunoSEQ covering 54 Vbeta and 13 Jbeta. TCRdb processed the immunoSEQ multiplex PCR reads anew with MiXCR; each CDR3 protein has one entry. Here the sample spans hundreds of thousands of distinct CDR3 sequences, over 90% being singletons.

Sequenced input: CD4+ T cells from PBMCs. This clonotype originated in a human donor with multiple sclerosis. The chain is built from TRBV5-4 and TRBJ1-2; D is possibly TRBD1 (5 bases). Here the CDR3 reads CASSLPGSHYGYTF. DNA of the CDR3: TGTGCCAGCAGCTTGCCAGGGAGTCACTATGGCTACACCTTC.